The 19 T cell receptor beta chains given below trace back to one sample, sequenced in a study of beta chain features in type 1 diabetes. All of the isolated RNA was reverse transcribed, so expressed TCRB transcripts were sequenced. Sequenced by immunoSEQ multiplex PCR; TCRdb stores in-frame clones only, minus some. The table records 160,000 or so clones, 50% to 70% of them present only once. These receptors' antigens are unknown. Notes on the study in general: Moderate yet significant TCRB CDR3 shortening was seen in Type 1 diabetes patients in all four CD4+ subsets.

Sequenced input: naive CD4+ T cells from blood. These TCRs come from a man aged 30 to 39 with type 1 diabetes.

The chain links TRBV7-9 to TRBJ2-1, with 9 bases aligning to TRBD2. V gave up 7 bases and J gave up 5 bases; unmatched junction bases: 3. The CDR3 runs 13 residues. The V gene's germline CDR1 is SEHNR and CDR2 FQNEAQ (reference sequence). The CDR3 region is CASIKRGDNEQFF. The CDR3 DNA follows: TGTGCCAGCATCAAGCGGGGGGACAATGAGCAGTTCTTC.

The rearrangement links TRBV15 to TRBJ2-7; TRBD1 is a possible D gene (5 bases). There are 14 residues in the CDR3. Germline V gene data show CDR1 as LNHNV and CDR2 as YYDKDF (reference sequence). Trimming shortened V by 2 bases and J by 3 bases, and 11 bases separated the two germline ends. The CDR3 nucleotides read TGTGCCACCAGCAGAAAAGGGGTAGACTACGAGCAGTACTTC. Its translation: CATSRKGVDYEQYF.

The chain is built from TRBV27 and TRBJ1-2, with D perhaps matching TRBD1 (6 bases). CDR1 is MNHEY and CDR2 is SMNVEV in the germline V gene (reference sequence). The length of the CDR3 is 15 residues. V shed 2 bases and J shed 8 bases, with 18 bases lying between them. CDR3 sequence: CASSLERTEGRGYTF. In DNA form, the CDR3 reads TGTGCCAGCAGTTTAGAGAGGACAGAGGGCCGGGGCTACACCTTC.

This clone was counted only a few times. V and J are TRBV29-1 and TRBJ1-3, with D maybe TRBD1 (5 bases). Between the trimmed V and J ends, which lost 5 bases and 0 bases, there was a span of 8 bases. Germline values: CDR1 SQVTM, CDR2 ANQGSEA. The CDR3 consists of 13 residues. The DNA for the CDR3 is TGCAGCGTTACAGGTGGCTCTGGAAACACCATATATTTT. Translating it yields CSVTGGSGNTIYF.

The CDR3, as DNA: TGTGCCAGTAGTGCGGGGGGCACAGATACGCAGTATTTT. This gives the protein CASSAGGTDTQYF. The chain uses TRBV19 and TRBJ2-3, with 7 bases fitting TRBD2. The V gene's germline CDR1 is LNHDA and CDR2 SQIVND (reference sequence). V was clipped by 5 bases and J by 1 base; unmatched bases: 0. There are 13 residues in the CDR3.

CDR3 in amino acids: CASINTGTYEQYF. CDR3 coding DNA: TGTGCCAGCATAAACACCGGCACCTACGAGCAGTACTTC. The chain carries TRBV28 and TRBJ2-7, with D uncertain. The CDR3 sequence is 13 residues long. Germline V CDR1 and CDR2: MDHEN, SYDVKM. Trimming took off 7 bases at V and 2 bases at J, with 12 bases between the two ends. Full variable domain (missing parts from reference TRBV28 and TRBJ2-7): DVKVTQSSRYLVKRTGEKVFLECVQDMDHENMFWYRQDPGLGLRLIYFSYDVKMKEKGDIPEGYSVSREKKERFSLILESASTNQTSMYLCASINTGTYEQYFGPGTRLTVT.

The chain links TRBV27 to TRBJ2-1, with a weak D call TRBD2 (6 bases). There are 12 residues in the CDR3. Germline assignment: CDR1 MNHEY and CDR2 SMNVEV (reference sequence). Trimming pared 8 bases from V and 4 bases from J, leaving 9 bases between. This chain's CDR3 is CASWGVYNEQFF. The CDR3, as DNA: TGTGCCAGCTGGGGGGTGTACAATGAGCAGTTCTTC.

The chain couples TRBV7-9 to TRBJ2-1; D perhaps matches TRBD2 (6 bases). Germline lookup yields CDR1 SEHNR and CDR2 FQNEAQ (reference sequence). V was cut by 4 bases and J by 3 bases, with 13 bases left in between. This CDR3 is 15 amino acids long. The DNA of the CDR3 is TGTGCCAGCAGCTGGAGGAGGGCTAACTACAATGAGCAGTTCTTC. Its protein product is CASSWRRANYNEQFF. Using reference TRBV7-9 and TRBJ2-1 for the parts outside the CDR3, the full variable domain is DTGVSQNPRHKITKRGQNVTFRCDPISEHNRLYWYRQTLGQGPEFLTYFQNEAQLEKSRLLSDRFSAERPKGSFSTLEIQRTEQGDSAMYLCASSWRRANYNEQFFGPGTRLTVL.

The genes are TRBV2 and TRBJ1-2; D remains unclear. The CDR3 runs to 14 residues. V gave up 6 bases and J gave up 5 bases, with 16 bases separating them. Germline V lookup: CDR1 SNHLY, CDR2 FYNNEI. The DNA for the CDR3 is TGTGCCAGCAGGACACTCCAGGTTTCGTATGGCTACACCTTC. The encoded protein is CASRTLQVSYGYTF.

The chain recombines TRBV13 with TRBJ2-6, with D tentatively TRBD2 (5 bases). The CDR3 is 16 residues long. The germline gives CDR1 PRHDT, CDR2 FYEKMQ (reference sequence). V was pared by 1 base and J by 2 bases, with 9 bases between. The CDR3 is CASSLAAGPGANVLTF. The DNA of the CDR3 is TGTGCCAGCAGCTTAGCGGCGGGTCCTGGGGCCAACGTCCTGACTTTC.

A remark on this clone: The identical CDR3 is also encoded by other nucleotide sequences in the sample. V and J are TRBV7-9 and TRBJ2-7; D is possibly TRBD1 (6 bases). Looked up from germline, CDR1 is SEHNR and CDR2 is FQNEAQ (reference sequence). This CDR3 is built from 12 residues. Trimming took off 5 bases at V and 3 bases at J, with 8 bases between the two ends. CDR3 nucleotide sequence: TGTGCCAGCAGCCCGACAGGCTACGAGCAGTACTTC. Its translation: CASSPTGYEQYF.

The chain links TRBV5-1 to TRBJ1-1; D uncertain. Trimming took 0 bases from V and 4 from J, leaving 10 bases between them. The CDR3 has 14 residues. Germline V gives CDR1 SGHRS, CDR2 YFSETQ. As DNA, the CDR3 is TGCGCCAGCAGCTTGGAGGCAGTGGCCACTGAAGCTTTCTTT. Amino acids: CASSLEAVATEAFF.

CDR3 DNA: TGCGGCCGGACAGGGGGCGAATCCTACAATGAGCAGTTCTTC. This encodes CGRTGGESYNEQFF. This sequence joins TRBV29-1 and TRBJ2-1; 11 bases align to TRBD1. The CDR3 consists of 14 residues. Germline loops: CDR1 SQVTM, CDR2 ANQGSEA.

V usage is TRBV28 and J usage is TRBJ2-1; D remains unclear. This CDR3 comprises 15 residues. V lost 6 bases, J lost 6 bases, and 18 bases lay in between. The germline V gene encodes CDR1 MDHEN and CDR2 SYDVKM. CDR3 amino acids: CASSDLRSSANEQFF. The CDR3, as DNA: TGTGCCAGCAGCGACCTCCGGTCGAGTGCCAATGAGCAGTTCTTC.

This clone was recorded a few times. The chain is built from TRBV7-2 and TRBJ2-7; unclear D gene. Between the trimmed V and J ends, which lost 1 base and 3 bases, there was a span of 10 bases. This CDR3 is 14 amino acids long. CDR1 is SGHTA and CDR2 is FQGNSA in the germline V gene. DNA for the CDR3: TGTGCCAGCAGCTTAGGCCTCAAGGTCTACGAGCAGTACTTC. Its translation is CASSLGLKVYEQYF.

The CDR3 spells CSVPRGERLALPPGELFF. The CDR3 DNA sequence: TGCAGCGTGCCTCGGGGGGAGCGACTAGCCCTACCACCCGGGGAGCTGTTTTTT. The chain carries TRBV29-1 and TRBJ2-2; 7 bases fit TRBD2. This CDR3 is 18 amino acids long. Germline trimming cut 6 bases from V and 6 bases from J; bases unmatched to any gene: 22. Germline-derived CDR1 and CDR2 are SQVTM and ANQGSEA.

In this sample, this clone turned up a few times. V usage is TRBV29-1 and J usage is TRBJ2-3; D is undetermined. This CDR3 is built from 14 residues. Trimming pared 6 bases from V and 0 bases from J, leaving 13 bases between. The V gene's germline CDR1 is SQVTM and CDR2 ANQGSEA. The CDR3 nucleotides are TGCAGCGTGGCGTCTCCATCTAGCACAGATACGCAGTATTTT. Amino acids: CSVASPSSTDTQYF.

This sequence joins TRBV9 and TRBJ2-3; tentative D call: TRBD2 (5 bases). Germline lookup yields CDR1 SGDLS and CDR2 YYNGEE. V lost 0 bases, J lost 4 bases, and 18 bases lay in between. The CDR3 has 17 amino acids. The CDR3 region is CASSVATSRVRADTQYF. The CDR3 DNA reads TGTGCCAGCAGCGTAGCTACTTCGAGGGTTCGAGCAGATACGCAGTATTTT. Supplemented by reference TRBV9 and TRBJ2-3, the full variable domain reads DSGVTQTPKHLITATGQRVTLRCSPRSGDLSVYWYQQSLDQGLQFLIQYYNGEERAKGNILERFSAQQFPDLHSELNLSSLELGDSALYFCASSVATSRVRADTQYFGPGTRLTVL.

This CDR3 is CACTQGGEQYF. CDR3 nucleotide sequence: TGTGCCTGCACACAGGGAGGGGAGCAGTACTTC. This sequence joins TRBV30 and TRBJ2-7, with a possible D match to TRBD2 (7 bases). Trimming shortened V by 6 bases and J by 7 bases, and 13 bases separated the two germline ends. The V gene's germline CDR1 is GTSNPN and CDR2 SVGIG (reference sequence). This CDR3 contains 11 residues.